Shown below are 10 T cell receptor beta chains from a single sample sequenced in a study of blood T cells in healthy people across ages. For the second PCR, which ran for about 7 to 12 cycles, a sample-barcoded 5' primer and a J-beta primer mix were used. TCRdb analysed the 5' RACE reads with MiXCR anew, one entry per CDR3 protein. The sample lists around 900,000 distinct CDR3 sequences, around 54% seen once, with over 20% in the top ten. Sequenced sample: blood. The receptors come from an older woman in good health.

This clonotype was seen more than once but under ten times. This sequence joins TRBV20-1 and TRBJ2-3; D call uncertain. The length of the CDR3 is 14 residues. The V gene's germline CDR1 is DFQATT and CDR2 SNEGSKA (reference sequence). V was trimmed by 0 bases and J by 2 bases, leaving 9 bases between them. The CDR3: CSARDRRTTDTQYF. The DNA of the CDR3 is TGCAGTGCTAGAGATCGTCGAACCACAGATACGCAGTATTTT.

With regard to this clonotype: A read error may account for a junction end that differs from germline. The genes are TRBV7-2 and TRBJ2-7; 9 bases match TRBD1. In germline, CDR1 is SGHTA, CDR2 FQGNSA. The CDR3 sequence is 16 residues long. This CDR3 is CAGSLVSQGAAYEQYF. CDR3 nucleotide sequence: TGTGCCGGCAGCTTAGTTTCACAGGGGGCGGCCTACGAGCAGTACTTC.

The CDR3 here is CASRSGRRLAGQETQYF. CDR3 coding DNA: TGTGCCAGCAGATCTGGAAGGAGACTAGCGGGCCAAGAGACCCAGTACTTC. The chain employs TRBV7-2 and TRBJ2-5; TRBD2 agrees at 10 bases. The V gene's germline CDR1 is SGHTA and CDR2 FQGNSA. CDR3 size: 17 residues. The trim removed 6 bases at V and 1 base at J, leaving 11 bases unmatched.

This clonotype has only a few counts. This chain uses TRBV6-2 or TRBV6-3 with TRBJ2-7; 12 positions agree with TRBD1. The J call may be incorrect, as the DNA end agrees better with TRBJ2-5. CDR3 length: 16 residues. Germline-derived CDR1 and CDR2 are MNHEY and SVGEGT. The CDR3: CASSYSGQGAKETQYF. The CDR3 DNA reads TGTGCCAGCAGTTACTCGGGACAGGGGGCGAAGGAGACCCAGTACTTC.

The CDR3 reads CASTLPGTGSETQYF. CDR3 DNA sequence: TGTGCCAGCACCTTACCCGGGACAGGGTCGGAGACCCAGTACTTC. V usage is TRBV27 and J usage is TRBJ2-5, with 9 positions matching TRBD1. The CDR3 covers 15 residues. The J segment lost 5 bases and the V segment lost 7 bases, leaving 11 bases of the junction unmatched. CDR1 and CDR2 from the germline V gene are MNHEY and SMNVEV (reference sequence).

This clonotype occurred a few times. The chain joins TRBV7-2 to TRBJ1-6; 7 bases align to TRBD1. Trimming took 5 bases from V and 10 from J; bases not matched to a gene: 8. This CDR3 is 14 amino acids long. Germline-derived CDR1 and CDR2 are SGHTA and FQGNSA. CDR3 region: CASSPTGSSSPLHF. The CDR3 region has the DNA TGTGCCAGCAGCCCGACAGGGAGTAGCTCACCCCTCCACTTT.

The CDR3 loop reads CATSEPGTGDRLGTDTQYF. The CDR3 nucleotides read TGTGCCACCAGTGAACCTGGTACGGGAGACAGGCTGGGCACAGATACGCAGTATTTT. The genes are TRBV24-1 and TRBJ2-3, with D perhaps matching TRBD1 or TRBD2 (6 bases each). Germline assignment: CDR1 KGHDR and CDR2 SFDVKD. Trimming took off 4 bases at V and 1 base at J, with 23 bases between the two ends. This CDR3 has 19 amino acids.

The chain links TRBV30 to TRBJ1-2; D may be TRBD1 (6 bases). Germline lookup yields CDR1 GTSNPN and CDR2 SVGIG (reference sequence). The CDR3 runs 12 residues. V lost 8 bases and J 4 bases, leaving 14 bases between the germline ends. In nucleotides, the CDR3 is TGTGCCGTCCAAGGGGGGACCTATGGCTACACCTTC. This sequence encodes CAVQGGTYGYTF.

This clonotype was seen only a few times. The chain recombines TRBV4-1 with TRBJ1-6; D gene unclear. The germline V gene encodes CDR1 MGHRA and CDR2 YSYEKL. The CDR3 length is 15 residues. The V gene lost 3 bases and the J gene lost 0 bases, with 6 bases spanning the gap. This CDR3 reads CASSHQSSYNSPLHF. In DNA form, the CDR3 reads TGCGCCAGCAGCCACCAGAGCTCCTATAATTCACCCCTCCACTTT.

V gene TRBV12-5 combines with J gene TRBJ2-5; D could derive from TRBD1 or TRBD2 (6 bases each). This CDR3 has 14 residues. V lost 0 bases to trimming and J lost 5 bases, with 10 bases between them. Germline-derived CDR1 and CDR2 are LGHNT and FRNRAP. The CDR3: CASGLVGGLETQYF. CDR3 sequence (DNA): TGTGCTAGTGGTTTGGTAGGGGGGCTTGAGACCCAGTACTTC.